This section outlines one T cell receptor beta chain sequence together with its context. A much larger clone sits a single nucleotide away, making a read error possible. The data stem from a study of CD8+CD57+ T cells in acquired aplastic anemia. For the study at large: Sorted CD4+ and CD8+ cells gave an average of roughly 3.2 ug of DNA.

Investigators profiled TCR beta VDJ and CDR3 from genomic DNA template. Using its own MiXCR run on the reads, TCRdb lists one record per CDR3 protein. The sample consists of about 190,000 distinct CDR3 sequences, around half of them appearing once. The authors sequenced patients whose flow cytometry had shown CD8+CD57+ cell expansion. Each patient gave a blood sample that was collected before any therapy had been received. Germline loops: CDR1 KGHDR, CDR2 SFDVKD. The CDR3 totals 13 residues. Trimming removed 3 bases at V and 13 bases at J, with 17 bases between. Sample: sorted CD4+, CD8+, or CD8+CD57+ T cells (not recorded which) from PBMCs. This clonotype was obtained from a human donor with aplastic anemia. This chain joins TRBV24-1 and TRBJ1-2; D perhaps matches TRBD1 (5 bases). For the CDR3, the DNA is TGTGCCACCAGTGATAAGACAGCCTATGGCCGCACCTTC. Translation: CATSDKTAYGRTF.